The source of this T cell receptor (beta chain) is a study of tumor-infiltrating lymphocytes in localized non-small cell lung cancer. Study in general: Several tumor histologies, both smoking statuses, and some post-neoadjuvant chemotherapy samples were included. Study-wide findings and caveats: No T-cell fraction difference was seen between IM1 and IM2 tumors.

The method was immunoSEQ multiplex PCR; TCRdb's version includes in-frame clones alone and lacks a portion of them. The profile covers roughly 15,000 clones, with around 72% appearing a single time and about a tenth taken by the ten largest. With respect to this clone: The antigen is undetermined.

Germline V gene lookup returns CDR1 SEHNR and CDR2 FQNEAQ (reference sequence). The CDR3 has 12 amino acids. V was clipped by 0 bases and J by 9 bases, with 8 bases between them. The sequenced material came from uninvolved lung tissue not adjacent to the tumor. This sequence originates from a human donor with non-small cell lung cancer. The chain employs TRBV7-9 and TRBJ1-1; D ambiguous. CDR3 coding DNA: TGTGCCAGCAGCTTAGCACAGAATAAAGCTTTCTTT. Protein sequence: CASSLAQNKAFF.